Listed below are T cell receptor beta chains from one sample, sequenced in a study of T-cell reconstitution after alpha-beta-depleted transplantation in children. TCRdb reprocessed the PCR reads with MiXCR, giving one entry per CDR3 protein. The sample records roughly 100,000 distinct CDR3 sequences, 5% to 6% being singletons. The source material was PBMCs, mostly from graft donor cells, sampled 60 days after TCRalphabeta/CD19-depleted stem cell transplant. These receptors originate from a female patient aged 2-10 years who had a stem cell transplant for Fanconi anemia, so the T cells may come from the graft donor. CDR3s include the opening cysteine and the closing phenylalanine or tryptophan.

v_gene,CDR3aa
TRBV20-1,CSVTLAGSYQETQYF
TRBV29-1,CSFRSSRAHEQYF
TRBV7-2,CASSLVPRTASYNEQFF
TRBV19,CASEQGQKNIQYF
TRBV18,CASSPDRNQPQHF
TRBV28,CASSLGGLAKNIQYF
TRBV20-1,CSASRTSGRGDEQFF
TRBV28,CASSLRENNEQFF
TRBV5-1,CASSLAIPRDYVYF
TRBV3-1,CASSQRGVAHYEQYF
TRBV5-1,CASSAGTLSTDTQYF
TRBV20-1,CSAALIYYEQYF
TRBV28,CASTTITDTQYF
TRBV28,CASSLWTSGRAYEQYF
TRBV27,CASSTPSISGRWAGELFF
TRBV18,CASSPFRHPNRDSFYEQYF
TRBV20-1,CSARDLLSGSSMTEQFF
TRBV5-1,CASSLGWGQFF
TRBV9,CASSPPTGPSEQYF